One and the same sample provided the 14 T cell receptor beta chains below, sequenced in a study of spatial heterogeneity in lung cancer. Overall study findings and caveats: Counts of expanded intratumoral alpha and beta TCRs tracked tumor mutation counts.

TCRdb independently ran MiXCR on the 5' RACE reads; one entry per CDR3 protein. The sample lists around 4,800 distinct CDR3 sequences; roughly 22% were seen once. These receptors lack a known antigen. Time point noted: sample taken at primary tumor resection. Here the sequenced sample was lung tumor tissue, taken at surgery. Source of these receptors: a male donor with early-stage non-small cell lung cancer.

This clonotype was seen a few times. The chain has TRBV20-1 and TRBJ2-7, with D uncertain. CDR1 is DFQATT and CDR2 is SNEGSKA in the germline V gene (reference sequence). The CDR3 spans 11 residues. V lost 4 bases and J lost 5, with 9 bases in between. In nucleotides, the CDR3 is TGCAGTGCTATCCGAAATGACGAGCAGTACTTC. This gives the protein CSAIRNDEQYF.

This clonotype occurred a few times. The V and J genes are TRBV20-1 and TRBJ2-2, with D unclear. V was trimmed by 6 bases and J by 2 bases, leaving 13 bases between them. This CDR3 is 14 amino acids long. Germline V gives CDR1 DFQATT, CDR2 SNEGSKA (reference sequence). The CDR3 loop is CSAYSMGNTGELFF. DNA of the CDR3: TGCAGTGCCTATTCTATGGGAAACACCGGGGAGCTGTTTTTT.

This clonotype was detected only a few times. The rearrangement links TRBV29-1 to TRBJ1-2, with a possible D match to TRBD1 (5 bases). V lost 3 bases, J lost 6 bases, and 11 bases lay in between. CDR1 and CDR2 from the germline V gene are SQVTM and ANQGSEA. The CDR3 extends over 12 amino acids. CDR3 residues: CSVDRDGDGYTF. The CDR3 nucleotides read TGCAGCGTTGACCGGGACGGCGATGGCTACACCTTC.

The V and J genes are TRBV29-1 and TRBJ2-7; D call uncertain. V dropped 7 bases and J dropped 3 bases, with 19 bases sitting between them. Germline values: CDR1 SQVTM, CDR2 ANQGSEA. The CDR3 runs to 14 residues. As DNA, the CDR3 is TGCAGCGCCGAGGTAGCCAAAGGCCACTACGAGCAGTACTTC. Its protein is CSAEVAKGHYEQYF.

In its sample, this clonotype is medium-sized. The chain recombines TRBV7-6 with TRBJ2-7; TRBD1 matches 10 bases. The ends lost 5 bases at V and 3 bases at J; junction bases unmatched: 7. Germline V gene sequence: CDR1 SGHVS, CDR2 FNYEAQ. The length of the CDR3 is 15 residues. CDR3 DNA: TGTGCCAGCAGCCCCCCGGGACAGGGGCGCTACGAGCAGTACTTC. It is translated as CASSPPGQGRYEQYF.

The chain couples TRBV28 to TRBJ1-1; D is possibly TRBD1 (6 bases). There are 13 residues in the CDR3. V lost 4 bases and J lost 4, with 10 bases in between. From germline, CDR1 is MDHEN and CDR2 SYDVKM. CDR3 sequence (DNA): TGTGCCAGCAGTTCGCCAGGGGCCACTGAAGCTTTCTTT. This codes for CASSSPGATEAFF.

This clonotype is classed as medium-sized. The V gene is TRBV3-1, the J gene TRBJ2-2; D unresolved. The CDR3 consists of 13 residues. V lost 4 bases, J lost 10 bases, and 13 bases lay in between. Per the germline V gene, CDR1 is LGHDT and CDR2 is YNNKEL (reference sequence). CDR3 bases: TGTGCCAGCAGCCTCAGGTGGAGCGAGGAGCTGTTTTTT. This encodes CASSLRWSEELFF.

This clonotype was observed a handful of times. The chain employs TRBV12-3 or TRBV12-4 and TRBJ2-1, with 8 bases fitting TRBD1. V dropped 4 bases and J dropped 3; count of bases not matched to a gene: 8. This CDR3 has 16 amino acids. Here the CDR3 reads CASSSKTGDDYNEQFF. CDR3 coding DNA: TGTGCCAGCAGTTCAAAGACAGGGGATGACTACAATGAGCAGTTCTTC.

DNA for the CDR3: TGTGCCAGCAGGGGGACAGGGTTTCTCAATGAGCAGTTCTTC. Translating it yields CASRGTGFLNEQFF. The chain recombines TRBV6-5 with TRBJ2-1, with TRBD1 matching 9 bases. There are 14 residues in the CDR3. V lost 6 bases to trimming and J lost 6 bases; unmatched junction nucleotides: 6. CDR1 is MNHEY, CDR2 SVGAGI, per germline.

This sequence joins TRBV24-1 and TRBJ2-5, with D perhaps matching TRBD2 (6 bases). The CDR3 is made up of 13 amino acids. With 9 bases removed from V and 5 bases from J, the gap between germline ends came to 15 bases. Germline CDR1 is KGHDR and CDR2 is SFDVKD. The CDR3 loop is CATGQAGTETQYF. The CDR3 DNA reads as TGTGCCACCGGCCAGGCGGGGACGGAGACCCAGTACTTC.

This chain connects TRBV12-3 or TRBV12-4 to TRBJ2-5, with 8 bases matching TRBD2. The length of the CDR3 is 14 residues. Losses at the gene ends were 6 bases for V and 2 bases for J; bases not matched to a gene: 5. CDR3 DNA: TGTGCCAGCAGCCGTCTAGCGGGTCAAGAGACCCAGTACTTC. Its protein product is CASSRLAGQETQYF.

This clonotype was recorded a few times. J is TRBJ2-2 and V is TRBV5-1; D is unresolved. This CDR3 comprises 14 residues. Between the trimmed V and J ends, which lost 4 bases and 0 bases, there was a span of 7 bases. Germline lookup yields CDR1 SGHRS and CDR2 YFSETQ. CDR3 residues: CASSQDTNTGELFF. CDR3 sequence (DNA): TGCGCCAGCAGCCAAGACACGAACACCGGGGAGCTGTTTTTT. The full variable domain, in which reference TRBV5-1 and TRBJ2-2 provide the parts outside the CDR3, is KAGVTQTPRYLIKTRGQQVTLSCSPISGHRSVSWYQQTPGQGLQFLFEYFSETQRNKGNFPGRFSGRQFSNSRSEMNVSTLELGDSALYLCASSQDTNTGELFFGEGSRLTVL.

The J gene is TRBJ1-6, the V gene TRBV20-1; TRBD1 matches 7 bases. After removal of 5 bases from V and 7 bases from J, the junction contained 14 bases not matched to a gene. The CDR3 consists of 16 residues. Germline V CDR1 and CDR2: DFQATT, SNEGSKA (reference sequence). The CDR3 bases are TGCAGTGCTCGAAACCCGAGACAGGGAGGCAATTCACCCCTCCACTTT. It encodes CSARNPRQGGNSPLHF.

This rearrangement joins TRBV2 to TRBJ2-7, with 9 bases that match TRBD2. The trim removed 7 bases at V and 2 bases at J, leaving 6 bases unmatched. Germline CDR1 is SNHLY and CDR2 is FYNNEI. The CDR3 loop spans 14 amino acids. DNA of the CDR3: TGTGCCAGCAATTTACTAGCGGGCCCCTACGAGCAGTACTTC. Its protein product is CASNLLAGPYEQYF. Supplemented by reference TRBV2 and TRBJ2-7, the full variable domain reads EPEVTQTPSHQVTQMGQEVILRCVPISNHLYFYWYRQILGQKVEFLVSFYNNEISEKSEIFDDQFSVERPDGSNFTLKIRSTKLEDSAMYFCASNLLAGPYEQYFGPGTRLTVT.